This T cell receptor beta chain emerged from a study of blood T cell repertoires in COVID-19. Study-level background: The origin of the acute and convalescent COVID-19 samples was the United States, Italy and Spain. In each case, the material was cDNA or gDNA derived from T cells, B-cell-depleted T cells, or PBMCs.

This clone was detected only once. As originally analysed: Amplification from reference gene primers served as the basis for estimated nucleated cell counts. TCRdb's table, derived via immunoSEQ multiplex PCR, lists solely in-frame clones and lacks some. Clone size and the V and J calls come from that table; the DNA yielded D and trimming. The sample records about 280,000 clones, roughly 87% being singletons. V lost 0 bases to trimming and J lost 8 bases; unmatched junction nucleotides: 4. The CDR3 runs 14 residues. Germline V gene data show CDR1 as MGHRA and CDR2 as YSYEKL. The TCR was taken from a woman between 45 and 60 years old who had recovered from COVID-19. The chain combines TRBV4-1 with TRBJ2-1, with TRBD2 identical over 7 bases. The specimen sequenced was peripheral blood. DNA of the CDR3: TGCGCCAGCAGCCAAGATTTGGGGAGGGATGAGCAGTTCTTC. Its translation: CASSQDLGRDEQFF.